This TCR beta chain emerged from a study of blood T cell repertoires in COVID-19. Turning to the study itself: The United States, Italy and Spain provided the acute and convalescent COVID-19 samples. In each case, the material was cDNA or gDNA derived from T cells, B-cell-depleted T cells, or PBMCs.

V gave up 0 bases and J gave up 7 bases, with 10 bases separating them. CDR1 is SGDLS and CDR2 is YYNGEE in the germline V gene. The CDR3 runs 13 residues. Measured with immunoSEQ multiplex PCR; TCRdb has only the in-frame clones, and not every one. Of fewer than 120,000 clones listed, approximately 68% were seen once; the top ten hold under 10%. Only one count was recorded for this clone. Sample: peripheral blood. The chain joins TRBV9 to TRBJ1-1; D remains unclear. The source is a woman aged 55-75 years with acute or convalescent COVID-19. Here the CDR3 DNA reads TGTGCCAGCAGCGTAGAGGGCGGGCGTGAAGCTTTCTTT. The encoded protein is CASSVEGGREAFF.